Shown below are 29 T cell receptor beta chains from a single sample sequenced in a study of T cells after yellow fever vaccination (dated by TCRdb to between 2018 and 2021). The library came from 5' RACE. TCRdb names Illumina NovaSeq 6000 as the instrument used. TCRdb passed the public sequencing reads through fastp at Q25 and MiXCR, retaining productive beta sequences. Duplicate CDR3 protein sequences are folded into a single record with the most common DNA and genes. This sample comprises 250,000 to 400,000 distinct CDR3 sequences, 3.5% to 4.5% of them detected only once. Roughly a fifth of the sample goes to the ten largest clones. Read against the paper, the sample's treatment or condition label means: live attenuated yellow fever vaccine strain. The sample consisted of PBMCs, taken 15 days after the yellow fever booster vaccination. Receptors were obtained from a man younger than 30 who received the YFV17D yellow fever vaccine.

This clonotype was detected many times. V and J are TRBV4-3 and TRBJ2-7; D assignment may be TRBD1 or TRBD2 (5 bases each). The CDR3 length is 14 residues. CDR1 and CDR2 from the germline V gene are LGHNA and YSLEER. The V and J ends lost 3 bases and 2 bases respectively, with 11 bases between them. The CDR3 DNA follows: TGCGCCAGCAGCCAGGGGGTTGCCACCTACGAGCAGTACTTC. This encodes CASSQGVATYEQYF.

The table lists this clonotype with a count of one. The rearrangement joins TRBV4-3 to TRBJ2-3; D may correspond to TRBD1 or TRBD2 (6 bases each). This CDR3 is 15 amino acids long. Germline V gene sequence: CDR1 LGHNA, CDR2 YSLEER. Deletions cut 1 base from V and 2 bases from J, with 10 bases between. The CDR3 is CASSQARGATDTQYF. CDR3 DNA: TGCGCCAGCAGCCAAGCAAGGGGGGCCACAGATACGCAGTATTTT.

The V gene is TRBV12-3 or TRBV12-4, the J gene TRBJ2-1; 14 nucleotides match TRBD2. CDR3 length: 19 residues. Trimming at V came to 0 bases and at J to 7 bases, leaving 11 bases not matched to a gene. Here the CDR3 reads CASSLASRLAGGRWNEQFF. The DNA of the CDR3 is TGTGCCAGCAGTTTAGCATCGAGACTAGCGGGGGGGCGGTGGAATGAGCAGTTCTTC.

This clonotype was counted many times. The chain couples TRBV29-1 to TRBJ1-3; D is unresolved. Germline V gene data show CDR1 as SQVTM and CDR2 as ANQGSEA. CDR3 size: 14 residues. Trimming removed 1 base at V and 0 bases at J, with 7 bases between. The CDR3 DNA follows: TGCAGCGTTGAAGCCCGGGACTCTGGAAACACCATATATTTT. Protein sequence: CSVEARDSGNTIYF.

In its sample, this clonotype was seen a few times. The J gene is TRBJ2-5, the V gene TRBV4-3, with 8 nucleotides matching TRBD2. V trimming: 0 bases; J trimming: 5 bases; junction bases outside the gene matches: 17. Germline CDR1 LGHNA, CDR2 YSLEER. This CDR3 comprises 19 residues. The CDR3 protein is CASSQEGAGGEGLRETQYF. The DNA of the CDR3 is TGCGCCAGCAGCCAAGAAGGTGCGGGGGGCGAAGGATTACGGGAGACCCAGTACTTC.

The chain links TRBV4-1 to TRBJ1-6; TRBD1 aligns across 8 bases. This CDR3 spans 16 amino acids. Germline V gene lookup returns CDR1 MGHRA and CDR2 YSYEKL. Losses at the gene ends were 0 bases for V and 8 bases for J; bases not matched to a gene: 6. CDR3 loop: CASSQEMPGGYSPLHF. CDR3 bases: TGCGCCAGCAGCCAAGAAATGCCAGGGGGCTATTCACCCCTCCACTTT.

This clonotype was observed at least ten times. V is TRBV20-1 and J is TRBJ2-1; a weak D match, TRBD2 (6 bases). Germline V gene data show CDR1 as DFQATT and CDR2 as SNEGSKA (reference sequence). This CDR3 comprises 13 residues. Trimming removed 5 bases at V and 6 bases at J, with 14 bases between. The CDR3 DNA reads as TGCAGTGCTCCTCGACTAGTTCGCAATGAGCAGTTCTTC. As protein: CSAPRLVRNEQFF.

This clonotype was detected only a few times. This chain links TRBV4-3 with TRBJ2-7; tentative D call: TRBD2 (6 bases). Trimming took off 1 base at V and 6 bases at J, with 19 bases between the two ends. CDR3 size: 16 residues. CDR1 is LGHNA, CDR2 YSLEER, per germline. The CDR3 loop is CASSQVGPGEAVEQYF. The CDR3 coding sequence is TGCGCCAGCAGCCAAGTTGGCCCCGGGGAGGCGGTCGAGCAGTACTTC.

The genes are TRBV18 and TRBJ1-1, with D unresolved. This CDR3 is built from 16 residues. CDR1 KGHSH and CDR2 LQKENI come from the germline V gene. V was pared by 4 bases and J by 2 bases, with 17 bases between. The CDR3, as DNA: TGTGCCAGCTCACTTTCTGGGGTGACGGGAAACACTGAAGCTTTCTTT. Its protein is CASSLSGVTGNTEAFF.

In its sample, this clonotype was seen a few times. The V gene is TRBV2, the J gene TRBJ1-5, with a possible D match to TRBD1 (6 bases). The CDR3 extends over 16 amino acids. Germline loops: CDR1 SNHLY, CDR2 FYNNEI. With 6 bases removed from V and 4 bases from J, the gap between germline ends came to 19 bases. The CDR3 region is CASSLRGGPPNQPQHF. The CDR3 DNA follows: TGTGCCAGCAGCCTTCGGGGGGGGCCTCCGAATCAGCCCCAGCATTTT.

This clonotype showed up many times. The gene calls are TRBV10-3 and TRBJ2-1; 8 positions agree with TRBD1. Trimming took 3 bases from V and 10 from J; bases not matched to a gene: 8. The germline V gene has CDR1 ENHRY and CDR2 SYGVKD. The length of the CDR3 is 14 residues. CDR3 sequence: CAISDRVPGGEQFF. In DNA, the CDR3 is TGTGCCATCAGTGACAGGGTCCCAGGGGGCGAGCAGTTCTTC.

This sequence joins TRBV7-8 and TRBJ2-3; 11 bases fit TRBD2. V lost 0 bases, J lost 6 bases, and 8 bases stayed unmatched. The CDR3 runs 17 residues. Germline assignment: CDR1 SGHVS and CDR2 FQNEAQ. CDR3 region: CASSLAGSSGGPDTQYF. The CDR3, as DNA: TGTGCCAGCAGCTTAGCGGGATCTAGCGGGGGGCCCGATACGCAGTATTTT.

At least ten counts were recorded for this clonotype. The CDR3 protein is CASSPTGNTEAFF. The CDR3 DNA is TGTGCCAGCAGTCCGACAGGGAACACTGAAGCTTTCTTT. The chain couples TRBV12-3 or TRBV12-4 to TRBJ1-1, with D tentatively TRBD1 (6 bases). This CDR3 is built from 13 residues. Trimming shortened V by 5 bases and J by 1 base, and 8 bases separated the two germline ends.

This clonotype was seen more than once but under ten times. V usage is TRBV5-1 and J usage is TRBJ2-1; D perhaps matches TRBD1 (6 bases). This CDR3 contains 14 residues. Per the germline V gene, CDR1 is SGHRS and CDR2 is YFSETQ. V lost 5 bases to trimming and J lost 11 bases, with 20 bases between them. CDR3 coding DNA: TGCGCCAGCAGGGGGATATCAGGGGCTCGTAAGCAGTTCTTC. Its translation is CASRGISGARKQFF.

This clonotype occurred a few times. The rearrangement uses TRBV29-1 and TRBJ2-5, with D perhaps given as TRBD1 or TRBD2 (5 bases each). Germline assignment: CDR1 SQVTM and CDR2 ANQGSEA. The V end lost 7 bases, the J end lost 5 bases, and 11 bases lay between the germline ends. This CDR3 region has 11 residues. DNA of the CDR3: TGCAGCGGCGAGGGGCCGGAGACCCAGTACTTC. Protein product: CSGEGPETQYF.

This clonotype was found many times. This chain links TRBV6-6 with TRBJ2-5; 10 nucleotides agree with TRBD1. The CDR3 has 15 amino acids. V was clipped by 2 bases and J by 4 bases; unmatched bases: 4. Germline CDR1 MNHNY, CDR2 SVGAGI (reference sequence). CDR3 loop: CASSYDRGPGETQYF. In DNA form, the CDR3 reads TGTGCCAGCAGTTACGACAGGGGGCCGGGAGAGACCCAGTACTTC.

This clonotype was observed many times. This sequence joins TRBV7-9 and TRBJ2-2; perhaps TRBD2 as D (6 bases). The CDR3 extends over 17 amino acids. Germline values: CDR1 SEHNR, CDR2 FQNEAQ (reference sequence). V was cut by 2 bases and J by 8 bases, with 21 bases left in between. CDR3 in DNA: TGTGCCAGCAGCTTATTGCCGTCAGGCGGGATGGTAGGGGAGCTGTTTTTT. It is translated as CASSLLPSGGMVGELFF. Variable domain in full (rest from reference TRBV7-9 and TRBJ2-2): DTGVSQNPRHKITKRGQNVTFRCDPISEHNRLYWYRQTLGQGPEFLTYFQNEAQLEKSRLLSDRFSAERPKGSFSTLEIQRTEQGDSAMYLCASSLLPSGGMVGELFFGEGSRLTVL.

The chain has TRBV12-3 or TRBV12-4 and TRBJ2-2; D may correspond to TRBD1 or TRBD2 (5 bases each). The CDR3 length is 15 residues. Trimming stripped 6 bases from V and 5 bases from J, with 16 bases between. The CDR3 sequence is CASSPSGTRTGELFF. The CDR3 nucleotides read TGTGCCAGCAGCCCCTCGGGGACCCGGACCGGGGAGCTGTTTTTT.

CDR3 in amino acids: CSARDWRGEDTQYF. DNA of the CDR3: TGCAGTGCTAGAGATTGGCGGGGGGAAGATACGCAGTATTTT. This sequence joins TRBV20-1 and TRBJ2-3; 8 bases fit TRBD2. The CDR3 loop spans 14 amino acids. From germline, CDR1 is DFQATT and CDR2 SNEGSKA (reference sequence). V was clipped by 0 bases and J by 5 bases; unmatched bases: 4.

The chain has TRBV5-1 and TRBJ1-5, with 9 positions matching TRBD1. From germline, CDR1 is SGHRS and CDR2 YFSETQ. This CDR3 has 14 amino acids. Trimming at V came to 4 bases and at J to 6 bases, leaving 5 bases not matched to a gene. The CDR3 protein is CASSLRTGVQPQHF. The DNA of the CDR3 is TGCGCCAGCAGCCTGAGGACAGGGGTTCAGCCCCAGCATTTT.

V gene TRBV10-3 combines with J gene TRBJ2-6, with D possibly matching TRBD1 (5 bases). CDR3 length: 14 residues. V lost 3 bases to trimming and J lost 4 bases, with 7 bases between them. The germline V gene encodes CDR1 ENHRY and CDR2 SYGVKD. The CDR3 DNA reads as TGTGCCATCAGTGACAGGACAGGGGCCAACGTCCTGACTTTC. Protein product: CAISDRTGANVLTF.

This clonotype was detected ten times or more. The chain has TRBV4-1 and TRBJ2-2; possibly TRBD1 or TRBD2 for D (5 bases each). Between the trimmed V and J ends, which lost 4 bases and 7 bases, there was a span of 16 bases. This CDR3 has 15 residues. Germline CDR1 MGHRA, CDR2 YSYEKL. Here the CDR3 DNA reads TGCGCCAGCAGCCGTTCGGGGACCCGAGGCGGGGAGCTGTTTTTT. Protein sequence: CASSRSGTRGGELFF.

The rearrangement joins TRBV5-6 to TRBJ1-2; D is possibly TRBD1 (6 bases). V dropped 4 bases and J dropped 1 base, with 14 bases sitting between them. CDR1 and CDR2 from the germline V gene are SGHDT and YYEEEE. CDR3 length equals 15 residues. CDR3 sequence: CASSPGAIFNYGYTF. The CDR3 DNA follows: TGTGCCAGCAGCCCGGGGGCCATTTTTAACTATGGCTACACCTTC.

This clonotype has ten or more counts. The chain uses TRBV4-1 and TRBJ2-5, with D possibly TRBD1 on 6 matching bases. Germline V gene sequence: CDR1 MGHRA, CDR2 YSYEKL. V gave up 4 bases and J gave up 2 bases, with 17 bases separating them. The CDR3 sequence is 16 residues long. The CDR3 loop is CASSRILGQIQETQYF. The CDR3 DNA reads TGCGCCAGCAGCCGGATTTTAGGACAGATACAAGAGACCCAGTACTTC.

The chain joins TRBV7-2 to TRBJ2-2; 9 bases agree with TRBD1. The V and J ends lost 6 bases and 5 bases, in that order; junction bases with no gene match: 4. Germline CDR1 and CDR2: SGHTA and FQGNSA. The CDR3 length is 14 residues. This chain's CDR3 is CASRRQGVTGELFF. The CDR3 DNA follows: TGTGCCAGCAGGCGACAGGGGGTAACCGGGGAGCTGTTTTTT.

The CDR3 here is CASTFTGEQYF. In DNA, the CDR3 is TGTGCCAGCACCTTTACTGGCGAGCAGTACTTC. This chain uses TRBV6-2 or TRBV6-3 with TRBJ2-7; D is undetermined. Germline V gives CDR1 MNHEY, CDR2 SVGEGT. The CDR3 extends over 11 amino acids. V gave up 7 bases and J gave up 6 bases, with 10 bases separating them.

This clonotype was detected ten times or more. The gene calls are TRBV10-3 and TRBJ2-7; D possibly corresponds to TRBD1 (6 bases). V lost 4 bases, J lost 0 bases, and 10 bases lay in between. There are 14 residues in the CDR3. In germline, CDR1 is ENHRY, CDR2 SYGVKD. The CDR3: CAISAQDSSYEQYV. The CDR3 DNA sequence: TGTGCCATCAGTGCCCAGGACAGCTCCTACGAGCAGTACGTC.

The V gene is TRBV12-3 or TRBV12-4, the J gene TRBJ2-1, with 7 positions matching TRBD1. The V gene end was trimmed by 7 bases and the J gene end by 5 bases; junction bases not matched to a gene: 5. CDR3 size: 13 residues. As DNA, the CDR3 is TGTGCCAGCACGTACGGGACAGACAATGAGCAGTTCTTC. This gives the protein CASTYGTDNEQFF.

The table lists this clonotype with many counts. The V call is TRBV7-2, the J call TRBJ2-7, with D perhaps matching TRBD1 or TRBD2 (5 bases each). The length of the CDR3 is 14 residues. V was cut by 1 base and J by 2 bases, with 9 bases left in between. Germline V gene lookup returns CDR1 SGHTA and CDR2 FQGNSA. The CDR3 coding sequence is TGTGCCAGCAGCTTAGGTCCGGGGCCCTACGAGCAGTACGTC. It is translated as CASSLGPGPYEQYV.